This is a list of T cell receptor beta chains from one sample in a study of control samples from healthy donors and cancer patients. TCRdb's copy holds only in-frame clones and misses some; the assay was immunoSEQ multiplex PCR. The sample has some 410,000 clones, more than 80% seen once. The sequenced sample was PBMCs. These receptors came from a man aged 35-49 years with head and neck cancer. The CDR3 runs from the conserved cysteine through the conserved F or W. A D gene is named only where the DNA matches it firmly.

v_call,d_call,cdr3_aa
TRBV11-2,.,CASSLPSGNTIYF
TRBV12-5,.,CASGLPGSRGYTF
TRBV5-1,TRBD2,CASSSLAGGVYEQYF
TRBV28,.,CASRGVTNVPYEQYF
TRBV19,.,CASSIWYSGANEQFF
TRBV5-1,.,CASSASRGAGETQYF
TRBV30,.,CAWQDNYEQYF
TRBV11-3,.,CASSPLGGTEAFF
TRBV30,.,CAWTKGFSNQPQHF
TRBV5-1,.,CASRGGLGNTGELFF
TRBV18,TRBD1,CASSPLGQLNYGYTF
TRBV19,TRBD2,CASSQTSGRLDNEQFF
TRBV19,.,CASSTGGNTIYF
TRBV9,.,CASTQGRAHTDTQYF
TRBV9,.,CASSPLASSTNEKLFF
TRBV6-5,.,CASSYNRDETQYF
TRBV4-1,.,CASSQNNNEQFF
TRBV6-5,.,CATRQFYNSPLHF
TRBV7-3,.,CASSLLGANQPQHF
TRBV19,.,CASSIGFISKGSNQPQHF
TRBV6-5,.,CASRGDLLYEQYF
TRBV13,TRBD2,CASSLLAGGYNEQFF
TRBV27,.,CASSLPGNYNSPLHF
TRBV28,.,CASRDSVSDQPQHF
TRBV6-4,.,CASNCRPTGPQHF
TRBV5-4,TRBD1,CASSWTGNSDTQYF
TRBV7-2,.,CASSPGSWGKNIQYF
TRBV11-2,TRBD1,CASSLGAGTGDYGYTF
TRBV6-2/TRBV6-3,.,CASSYSTGIYEQYF
TRBV6-1,.,CASSETGGYYTDTQYF
TRBV9,.,CASSVALVAYEQYF
TRBV19,.,CASSMGQGFYEQYF
TRBV19,TRBD1,CASSIAGTGAPYEQYF
TRBV2,.,CASARSPPDTQYF
TRBV27,.,CASSLSPQGRNQPQHF
TRBV28,.,CASSSPFEGFFNEQFF
TRBV5-1,TRBD1,CASSLGQGIGELFF
TRBV2,.,CASNFRGGNGYTF
TRBV28,.,CASSWIDTLGSYEQYF
TRBV30,TRBD1,CAWWTGLEQFF
TRBV29-1,TRBD2,CSVIRLAGGPYTDTQYF
TRBV2,.,CASIMYRQYNEQFF
TRBV9,TRBD1,CASSAEVGTGRDEQFF
TRBV5-6,.,CASSPLGGYRVGTEAFF
TRBV4-1,.,CASSQARAYGSLQHF
TRBV12-3/TRBV12-4,.,CASSQQPYEQYF
TRBV27,TRBD1,CASGRDRESYTEAFF
TRBV5-1,.,CASSASLRAEQFF
TRBV21-1,.,CASSKVRRLAGCTDTQYF
TRBV27,.,CASSLGVRYNEQFF
TRBV7-2,.,CASSRENSYEQYF
TRBV5-1,.,CASSLGVNTEAFF
TRBV5-4,TRBD1,CASNLGQGNSSGYTF
TRBV5-8,.,CASSPRAGYTF
TRBV28,.,CASSRQLGEAFF
TRBV5-5,.,CASSPVTGLGSGNTIYF
TRBV14,TRBD1,CASSQPGTGITYEQYF